The rows below give T cell receptor beta chains drawn from one sample of a study of blood T cell repertoires in COVID-19. Measured with immunoSEQ multiplex PCR; TCRdb has only the in-frame clones, and not every one. The sample gives under 350,000 clones, around 90% of which show up once; approximately 2.2% is in the top ten. Sample: peripheral blood. These receptors were collected from a man aged 50 to 60 with acute or convalescent COVID-19. Both conserved end residues are part of each CDR3. Fields, in order: D gene, J gene, clone size, V gene, CDR3 protein, CDR3 DNA. A D gene is named only where the DNA matches it firmly. Rows give clone size only sometimes, using once, few, many, or a class for an expanded clone.

.,TRBJ2-5,once,TRBV7-2,CASSLISLQETQYF,TGTGCCAGCAGCTTAATTTCTCTCCAAGAGACCCAGTACTTC
.,TRBJ1-6,.,TRBV30,CAWNKQSSYNSPLHF,TGTGCCTGGAATAAACAGAGCTCCTATAATTCACCCCTCCACTTT
.,TRBJ2-7,.,TRBV12-5,CASGVGVYEQYF,TGTGCTAGTGGGGTAGGGGTGTACGAGCAGTACTTC
.,TRBJ2-6,.,TRBV6-1,CASSESLLRANVLTF,TGTGCCAGCAGTGAATCTCTCCTTAGGGCCAACGTCCTGACTTTC
TRBD2,TRBJ2-7,.,TRBV3-1/TRBV3-2,CASSRGGAGEQYF,TGTGCCAGCAGCCGCGGGGGGGCAGGTGAGCAGTACTTC
.,TRBJ2-2,.,TRBV30,CAWIYQKNTGELFF,TGTGCCTGGATATACCAGAAAAACACCGGGGAGCTGTTTTTT
.,TRBJ2-2,.,TRBV28,CASSVQFFAELFF,TGTGCCAGCAGCGTCCAGTTTTTTGCGGAGCTGTTTTTT
.,TRBJ2-3,once,TRBV11-2,CASSLTAGIAADTQYF,TGTGCCAGCAGCTTAACCGCCGGGATTGCGGCAGATACGCAGTATTTT
.,TRBJ1-5,few,TRBV5-5,CASSLALNQPQHF,TGTGCCAGCAGCTTGGCCCTAAATCAGCCCCAGCATTTT
TRBD2,TRBJ2-5,.,TRBV12-3/TRBV12-4,CASSSGGTSGYF,TGTGCCAGCAGTTCCGGAGGGACTAGCGGGTACTTC
.,TRBJ1-5,.,TRBV10-2,CASSEVGNQPQHF,TGCGCCAGCTCCGAGGTGGGCAATCAGCCCCAGCATTTT
.,TRBJ2-2,.,TRBV2,CASSEHKIGVLFF,TGTGCCAGCAGTGAACATAAAATAGGGGTGCTGTTTTTT
TRBD1,TRBJ1-2,.,TRBV5-1,CASSYDRANYGYTF,TGCGCCAGCAGCTATGACAGGGCAAACTATGGCTACACCTTC
.,TRBJ2-5,.,TRBV9,CASSARVGETQYF,TGTGCCAGCAGCGCCAGGGTCGGGGAGACCCAGTACTTC
.,TRBJ1-2,.,TRBV29-1,CSVVREDYGYTF,TGCAGCGTTGTGAGAGAGGACTATGGCTACACCTTC
.,TRBJ2-5,.,TRBV5-1,CASSLARVETQYF,TGCGCCAGCAGCTTGGCCAGGGTAGAGACCCAGTACTTC
.,TRBJ2-7,few,TRBV2,CASGPRYEQYF,TGTGCCAGTGGGCCCCGATACGAGCAGTACTTC
.,TRBJ2-2,.,TRBV24-1,CATSDSGTGELFF,TGTGCCACCAGTGACTCGGGAACCGGGGAGCTGTTTTTT
TRBD2,TRBJ2-1,.,TRBV5-1,CASSLGTSARGYNEQFF,TGCGCCAGCAGCTTGGGGACTAGCGCGCGGGGTTACAATGAGCAGTTCTTC
TRBD1,TRBJ1-2,.,TRBV18,CASSPGQGQGSRYTF,TGTGCCAGCTCACCGGGACAGGGACAGGGCTCTCGCTACACCTTC
.,TRBJ1-1,.,TRBV15,CATSRVFSVGRGTEAFF,TGTGCCACCAGCAGAGTATTTAGTGTTGGTAGGGGGACTGAAGCTTTCTTT
.,TRBJ2-2,few,TRBV6-5,CASSYTWNTGELFF,TGTGCCAGCAGTTACACTTGGAACACCGGGGAGCTGTTTTTT
.,TRBJ1-5,.,TRBV12-5,CASGLLSGGSNQPQHF,TGTGCTAGTGGTTTGTTATCCGGGGGTAGCAATCAGCCCCAGCATTTT
.,TRBJ1-5,.,TRBV2,CATNKGGQYSNQPQHF,TGTGCCACCAATAAGGGCGGACAGTATAGCAATCAGCCCCAGCATTTT
.,TRBJ2-5,.,TRBV11-3,CASSLDPAGETQYF,TGTGCCAGCAGCTTAGATCCGGCGGGAGAGACCCAGTACTTC
TRBD1,TRBJ1-6,once,TRBV29-1,CSVATGENSPLHF,TGCAGCGTCGCGACAGGGGAGAATTCACCCCTCCACTTT
.,TRBJ2-7,.,TRBV14,CASSQDPSGLYEQYF,TGTGCCAGCAGCCAAGATCCTTCAGGGCTCTACGAGCAGTACTTC
TRBD1,TRBJ1-6,.,TRBV5-1,CASSPRTGAVGSPLHF,TGCGCCAGCAGCCCGCGGACAGGGGCAGTAGGATCACCCCTCCACTTT
TRBD1,TRBJ1-1,.,TRBV11-2,CASSLDRRGRSFF,TGTGCCAGCAGCTTAGACAGGAGGGGGCGGTCTTTCTTT
.,TRBJ1-1,.,TRBV9,CASSQPPGGDGGAFF,TGTGCCAGCAGCCAACCCCCCGGGGGAGACGGAGGAGCTTTCTTT
.,TRBJ2-5,.,TRBV3-1/TRBV3-2,CASSRGGGVGTQYF,TGTGCCAGCAGCCGGGGAGGCGGGGTGGGGACCCAGTACTTC
.,TRBJ2-3,.,TRBV7-9,CASSSGSTDTQYF,TGTGCCAGCAGCTCGGGATCCACAGATACGCAGTATTTT
.,TRBJ1-2,.,TRBV18,CASSPSRDWATGIAF,.
.,TRBJ2-3,.,TRBV6-1,CASSEGPDTQYF,TGTGCCAGCAGTGAAGGTCCGGATACGCAGTATTTT
TRBD1,TRBJ2-3,.,TRBV4-2,CASSLSLTGAKDTQYF,TGTGCCAGCAGCCTTTCTTTAACAGGGGCAAAAGATACGCAGTATTTT
.,TRBJ1-6,once,TRBV6-1,CASSEVGLSSPLHF,TGTGCCAGCAGTGAAGTGGGGCTGTCTTCACCCCTCCACTTT
TRBD1,TRBJ1-6,.,TRBV4-1,CASSPRIGTGWTFLGLHF,TGCGCCAGCAGCCCCCGGATAGGGACAGGGTGGACCTTTCTGGGCCTCCACTTT
TRBD1,TRBJ1-2,.,TRBV5-5,CASSLARGQGNYGYTF,TGTGCCAGCAGCTTGGCCCGCGGACAGGGTAACTATGGCTACACCTTC
.,TRBJ2-2,.,TRBV25-1,CASSLRQFGELFF,TGTGCCAGCAGTTTGAGGCAGTTCGGGGAGCTGTTTTTT
.,TRBJ1-2,once,TRBV7-9,CASSSRQRLGDGYTF,TGTGCCAGCAGCTCCCGACAGAGACTCGGTGATGGCTACACCTTC
TRBD2,TRBJ2-1,.,TRBV15,CATSRGGLAANNEQFF,TGTGCCACCAGCAGGGGGGGACTAGCGGCTAACAATGAGCAGTTCTTC
TRBD2,TRBJ2-7,.,TRBV2,CASGAPGTTYEQYF,TGTGCCAGCGGAGCTCCCGGGACTACCTACGAGCAGTACTTC
.,TRBJ1-1,.,TRBV7-9,CASSYTGTEAFF,TGTGCCAGCAGTTATACCGGGACAGAAGCTTTCTTT
TRBD1,TRBJ2-7,.,TRBV6-5,CASSTDRESYEQYF,TGTGCCAGCAGTACGGACAGGGAATCCTACGAGCAGTACTTC
TRBD1,TRBJ2-5,.,TRBV5-6,CASSLARSGIRGLETQYF,TGTGCCAGCAGCTTAGCCCGCTCGGGGATCAGGGGGTTGGAGACCCAGTACTTC
.,TRBJ1-1,.,TRBV11-2,CASSFGQGTGTEAFF,TGTGCCAGCAGCTTCGGGCAGGGGACGGGCACTGAAGCTTTCTTT
.,TRBJ2-2,.,TRBV27,CASSFRGYTGELFF,TGTGCCAGCAGTTTCAGGGGATACACCGGGGAGCTGTTTTTT
TRBD1,TRBJ1-2,.,TRBV19,CASKRDRGWANYGYTF,TGTGCCAGTAAGAGGGACAGGGGTTGGGCTAACTATGGCTACACCTTC
.,TRBJ2-5,.,TRBV7-7,CASSMTGTPQETQYF,TGTGCTAGCAGCATGACGGGGACTCCCCAAGAGACCCAGTACTTC
TRBD1,TRBJ2-5,.,TRBV27,CASSKQGWKETQYF,TGTGCCAGCAGTAAACAGGGGTGGAAGGAGACCCAGTACTTC
.,TRBJ1-5,.,TRBV6-2/TRBV6-3,CASSLRGFQPQHF,TGTGCCAGCAGTCTCCGGGGGTTTCAGCCCCAGCATTTT
TRBD1,TRBJ2-2,.,TRBV5-1,CASSTAGGAGTGELFF,TGCGCCAGCAGCACAGCAGGGGGCGCCGGCACCGGGGAGCTGTTTTTT
TRBD1,TRBJ1-2,once,TRBV6-5,CASSLGQGRGYTF,TGTGCCAGCAGCTTAGGACAGGGTCGGGGCTACACCTTC
TRBD1,TRBJ1-2,.,TRBV5-5,CASSLDRGRFGYTF,TGTGCCAGCAGCTTGGACAGGGGGAGGTTCGGCTACACCTTC
TRBD1,TRBJ1-1,few,TRBV30,CAWSTGGSTTEAFF,TGTGCCTGGAGTACAGGGGGCAGTACCACTGAAGCTTTCTTT
.,TRBJ1-1,.,TRBV5-1,CASSLARGRNTEAFF,TGCGCCAGCAGCTTGGCCCGCGGCAGAAACACTGAAGCTTTCTTT
.,TRBJ2-5,.,TRBV5-1,CASSPTSGGGETQYF,TGCGCCAGCAGCCCTACTTCAGGAGGAGGAGAGACCCAGTACTTC
TRBD1,TRBJ2-7,.,TRBV11-3,CASSSTGVYEQYF,TGTGCCAGCAGCTCGACAGGGGTCTACGAGCAGTACTTC
TRBD1,TRBJ2-7,.,TRBV6-5,CASRRQGYEQYF,TGTGCCAGCAGACGACAGGGCTACGAGCAGTACTTC